This TCR beta chain was observed in a study of blood T cell repertoires in COVID-19. The V gene end was trimmed by 4 bases and the J gene end by 7 bases; junction bases not matched to a gene: 7. The CDR3 totals 13 residues. The germline V gene has CDR1 SGHRS and CDR2 YFSETQ. Only in-frame clones appear in the TCRdb table, and some are missing; sequencing was by immunoSEQ multiplex PCR. The sample contains some 200,000 clones, less than 90% of which appear only once. Enrollees, roughly 18 to 89 years old, lived in about two dozen US areas. Categorization into cohorts depended on clinical history that participants reported.

J is TRBJ2-7 and V is TRBV5-1, with 8 bases lining up with TRBD2. Sequencing used PBMCs or T cells enriched from blood (not recorded which). The receptor was isolated from a woman in her forties or fifties in a cohort exposed to, infected with or recovered from COVID-19 (not recorded which). For the CDR3, the DNA is TGCGCCAGCAGCGCCGGGGGGGCTGGTGAGCAGTACTTC. Its translation: CASSAGGAGEQYF.